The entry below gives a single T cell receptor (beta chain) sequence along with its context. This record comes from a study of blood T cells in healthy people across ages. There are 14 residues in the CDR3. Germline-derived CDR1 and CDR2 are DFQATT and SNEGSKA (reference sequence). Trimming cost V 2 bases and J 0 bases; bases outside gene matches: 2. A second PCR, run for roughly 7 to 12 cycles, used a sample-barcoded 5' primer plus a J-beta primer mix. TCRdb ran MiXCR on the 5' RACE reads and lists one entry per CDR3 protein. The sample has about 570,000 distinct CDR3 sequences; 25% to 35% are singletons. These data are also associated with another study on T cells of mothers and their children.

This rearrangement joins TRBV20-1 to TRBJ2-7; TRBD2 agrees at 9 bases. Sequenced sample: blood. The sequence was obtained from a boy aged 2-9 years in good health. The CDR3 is CSARLSGGSYEQYF. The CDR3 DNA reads TGCAGTGCTAGACTTAGCGGGGGCTCCTACGAGCAGTACTTC.